The 16 T cell receptor beta chains listed next were all sequenced from one sample in a study of PD-1 blockade in classical Hodgkin lymphoma. TCRdb's copy holds only in-frame clones and misses some; the assay was immunoSEQ multiplex PCR. The sample includes about 17,000 clones, about three quarters of them seen just once. Time point described: cycle 4 day 1 (C4D1), after about 6 weeks of nivolumab. Autologous stem cell transplantation was followed by relapse in every patient, and brentuximab vedotin exposure varied. Magnetic negative selection was used to purify CD4+ T cells from PBMCs that had been thawed. The sample here was CD4+ T cells from blood, taken before the fourth cycle of nivolumab. The receptor source for this set is a human donor with classical Hodgkin lymphoma.

This clone was detected only a few times. This chain's CDR3 is CASSLLSNGNEQFF. Here the CDR3 DNA reads TGCGCCAGCAGCTTGTTGTCAAATGGCAATGAGCAGTTCTTC. The chain couples TRBV5-1 to TRBJ2-1; D is ambiguous. Trimming took off 1 base at V and 6 bases at J, with 11 bases between the two ends. This CDR3 has 14 amino acids. In germline, CDR1 is SGHRS, CDR2 YFSETQ. The full variable domain, completed using reference TRBV5-1 and TRBJ2-1, is KAGVTQTPRYLIKTRGQQVTLSCSPISGHRSVSWYQQTPGQGLQFLFEYFSETQRNKGNFPGRFSGRQFSNSRSEMNVSTLELGDSALYLCASSLLSNGNEQFFGPGTRLTVL.

The V and J genes are TRBV18 and TRBJ1-4; D gene uncertain. Germline CDR1 reads KGHSH; CDR2 reads LQKENI. Deletions cut 3 bases from V and 8 bases from J, with 13 bases between. CDR3 length: 14 amino acids. The CDR3 loop reads CASSPRGSPEKLFF. The CDR3 DNA is TGTGCCAGCTCACCGCGCGGGTCTCCGGAAAAACTGTTTTTT.

The chain joins TRBV2 to TRBJ1-3; D is undetermined. The CDR3 is 14 amino acids. The germline CDR1 and CDR2 sequences are SNHLY and FYNNEI. V lost 4 bases to trimming and J lost 2 bases, with 9 bases between them. CDR3 sequence: CASSVRAAGNTIYF. CDR3 in DNA: TGTGCCAGCAGTGTCCGGGCAGCTGGAAACACCATATATTTT.

This rearrangement joins TRBV29-1 to TRBJ1-1, with a tentative D call TRBD1 (6 bases). Trimming cost V 3 bases and J 2 bases, with 13 bases left between them. CDR3 size: 14 residues. Germline V lookup: CDR1 SQVTM, CDR2 ANQGSEA. The CDR3 sequence: CSVERWGANTEAFF. Here the CDR3 DNA reads TGCAGCGTTGAGAGGTGGGGGGCAAACACTGAAGCTTTCTTT.

The chain uses TRBV18 and TRBJ1-1, with unresolved D. V lost 6 bases to trimming and J lost 11 bases, with 22 bases between them. CDR1 is KGHSH, CDR2 LQKENI, per germline. This CDR3 is 14 amino acids long. CDR3 sequence reads: CASSTRVGRQRAFF. CDR3 coding DNA: TGTGCCAGCTCTACAAGGGTTGGGCGTCAAAGGGCTTTCTTT.

The J gene is TRBJ2-7, the V gene TRBV7-6, with TRBD2 as a possible D gene (5 bases). The CDR3 totals 15 residues. In germline, CDR1 is SGHVS, CDR2 FNYEAQ. The ends were cut back, 2 bases at V and 4 bases at J, with 15 bases in the middle. The DNA of the CDR3 is TGTGCCAGCAGCTTATATCCAGGAGGATCTTACGAGCAGTACTTC. Its protein product is CASSLYPGGSYEQYF.

The V and J genes are TRBV2 and TRBJ1-1; D gene ambiguous. The V gene's germline CDR1 is SNHLY and CDR2 FYNNEI. The CDR3 has 17 amino acids. Deletions cut 7 bases from V and 0 bases from J, with 21 bases between. As DNA, the CDR3 is TGTGCCAGCACCCCGGCAGGTCGTCTTTTTCTGAACACTGAAGCTTTCTTT. Encoded protein: CASTPAGRLFLNTEAFF.

This clone came up a few times. This chain connects TRBV6-6 to TRBJ2-2; possibly TRBD1 for D (5 bases). This CDR3 comprises 14 residues. Germline V gene sequence: CDR1 MNHNY, CDR2 SVGAGI (reference sequence). The V gene lost 6 bases and the J gene lost 0 bases, with 8 bases spanning the gap. CDR3 sequence: CASRGATNTGELFF. CDR3 sequence (DNA): TGTGCCAGCAGAGGGGCCACGAACACCGGGGAGCTGTTTTTT.

CDR3 residues: CAITGKKRTGELFF. The CDR3 DNA follows: TGTGCCATTACAGGAAAAAAGCGGACCGGGGAGCTGTTTTTT. V is TRBV7-9 and J is TRBJ2-2; D may be TRBD1 or TRBD2 (5 bases each). Looked up from germline, CDR1 is SEHNR and CDR2 is FQNEAQ (reference sequence). V was trimmed by 10 bases and J by 5 bases, leaving 17 bases between them. The CDR3 is made up of 14 amino acids. Variable domain in full (rest from reference TRBV7-9 and TRBJ2-2): DTGVSQNPRHKITKRGQNVTFRCDPISEHNRLYWYRQTLGQGPEFLTYFQNEAQLEKSRLLSDRFSAERPKGSFSTLEIQRTEQGDSAMYLCAITGKKRTGELFFGEGSRLTVL.

The CDR3 sequence: CASSLGAVSGRWTGELFF. Written as DNA, the CDR3 is TGCGCCAGCAGCTTGGGGGCGGTTAGCGGGAGATGGACCGGGGAGCTGTTTTTT. J is TRBJ2-2 and V is TRBV5-1, with 9 bases fitting TRBD2. Trimming took 0 bases from V and 5 from J; bases not matched to a gene: 11. The CDR3 runs to 18 residues. Germline V CDR1 and CDR2: SGHRS, YFSETQ.

CDR3 DNA sequence: TGTGCCAGCAGTTACGACGGTAATTCACCCCTCCACTTT. Translating gives CASSYDGNSPLHF. V usage is TRBV6-6 and J usage is TRBJ1-6, with D hard to call. The CDR3 is made up of 13 amino acids. Trimming took 2 bases from V and 6 from J, leaving 5 bases between them. Germline loops: CDR1 MNHNY, CDR2 SVGAGI (reference sequence).

This clone was seen only a few times. The chain couples TRBV7-3 to TRBJ1-2; TRBD1 aligns across 9 bases. The germline CDR1 and CDR2 sequences are SGHTA and FQGTGA. CDR3 length: 13 amino acids. V was pared by 5 bases and J by 7 bases, with 5 bases of the junction left unmatched. The CDR3 loop reads CASSPGTGSGYTF. In DNA form, the CDR3 reads TGTGCCAGCAGCCCTGGGACAGGGAGTGGCTACACCTTC.

V gene TRBV9 combines with J gene TRBJ2-5; no definite D call. The CDR3 covers 13 residues. Germline values: CDR1 SGDLS, CDR2 YYNGEE. Deletions cut 0 bases from V and 5 bases from J, with 8 bases between. The DNA for the CDR3 is TGTGCCAGCAGCGTAGCTCTGAGGGAGACCCAGTACTTC. It yields the protein CASSVALRETQYF.

V and J are TRBV7-2 and TRBJ2-1; 7 nucleotides agree with TRBD2. The germline CDR1 and CDR2 sequences are SGHTA and FQGNSA. This CDR3 has 12 amino acids. After removal of 3 bases from V and 9 bases from J, the junction contained 2 bases not matched to a gene. CDR3 DNA sequence: TGTGCCAGCAGCTTGCGGGGGAGTGAGCAGTTCTTC. This translates into CASSLRGSEQFF. The full variable domain, in which reference TRBV7-2 and TRBJ2-1 provide the parts outside the CDR3, is GAGVSQSPSNKVTEKGKDVELRCDPISGHTALYWYRQSLGQGLEFLIYFQGNSAPDKSGLPSDRFSAERTGGSVSTLTIQRTQQEDSAVYLCASSLRGSEQFFGPGTRLTVL.

The V gene is TRBV6-5, the J gene TRBJ1-3; TRBD1 is a possible D gene (5 bases). Trimming removed 0 bases at V and 6 bases at J, with 12 bases between. The CDR3 extends over 15 amino acids. Per germline, CDR1 MNHEY and CDR2 SVGAGI. As DNA, the CDR3 is TGTGCCAGCAGTTACTCGAACAGGAGGGAAAACACCATATATTTT. Translating it yields CASSYSNRRENTIYF.

Turning to this clone: A much larger clone lies a single base off, so this may be a read error. This chain connects TRBV4-1 to TRBJ2-1, with 11 bases identical to TRBD2. Germline V gene sequence: CDR1 MGHRA, CDR2 YSYEKL. J lost 9 bases, V lost 5 bases, and 9 bases had no gene match. The CDR3 runs 15 residues. CDR3 bases: TGCGCCAGCAGCTCCGGGACTAGCGGAAGAACTGAGCAGTTCTTC. Protein sequence: CASSSGTSGRTEQFF.